This TCR beta chain stems from a study of shared clonotypes between healthy human individuals. Study-wide background: Aged 18 to 49, the donors were two women and a few men.

Only in-frame clones appear in the TCRdb table, and some are missing; sequencing was by immunoSEQ multiplex PCR. The sample contains about 980,000 clones, 60% to 85% of which appear only once. Overall study findings and caveats: The study's rarefaction showed incomplete sorted-subset sequencing despite large depth. Deeper or shallower sequencing was expected to change how clonotypes are shared among donors. A handful of donors held 4.5% to 5% of naive CD4 clonotypes in common.

The CDR3 has 13 amino acids. Germline assignment: CDR1 SNHLY and CDR2 FYNNEI. Trimming pared 6 bases from V and 6 bases from J, leaving 11 bases between. For this clone: No antigen is known for it.

The J gene is TRBJ2-2, the V gene TRBV2; TRBD2 is a possible D gene (5 bases). This clonotype was sampled from a man younger than 30 in good health. The specimen sequenced was memory CD4+ T cells sorted from blood. The subset denotes: CD45RA-negative fraction. This CDR3 is CASRLVGAGELFF. Written as DNA, the CDR3 is TGTGCCAGCAGATTAGTGGGAGCCGGGGAGCTGTTTTTT.